The clone carrying this T cell receptor beta chain was observed a few times. Its antigen is unknown. The junction differs from germline at one of its ends, possibly a read error. The record originates from a study of T cell clones after liver transplantation. Overall study results and limits: Conclusions were preliminary, with small, heterogeneous patient groups.

The CDR3 consists of 12 residues. CDR1 is MDHEN, CDR2 SYDVKM, per germline. TCRdb's table, derived via immunoSEQ multiplex PCR, lists solely in-frame clones and lacks some. This table has under 55,000 clones, approximately 87% appearing once. This receptor was taken from a human patient who received a liver transplant. A share of the T cells may be of graft donor origin. The chain couples TRBV28 to TRBJ2-7; D tentatively fits TRBD1 or TRBD2 (5 bases each). The source was CD8+ T cells from blood, collected 12 months after liver transplant. The CDR3 coding sequence is TGTGCCAGTAGTTCGGGAAGGGGCGAGCAGTACTTC. Residues: CASSSGRGEQYF.